The present TCR beta chain was sequenced within a study of T cells after yellow fever vaccination (dated by TCRdb to the late 2010s). For context, the study as a whole: Libraries from fractions with low cell numbers were prepared with the SMART-Seq v4 Ultra Low Input RNA kit. Bulk TCR alpha and beta repertoires were sequenced longitudinally to track T-cell clones before and after primary and booster YFV17D yellow fever vaccination. Two healthy male donors, one aged 18 to 29 and one aged 30 to 40 years, made up the cohort. Bulk PBMC replicates and cell subsets were isolated from blood drawn at multiple timepoints before and after both primary and secondary immunization.

This specimen's treatment or condition label, interpreted: live attenuated yellow fever vaccine strain. A standard Ficoll-Paque protocol was used to isolate PBMCs from peripheral blood. CD4 and CD8 T-cell fractions were isolated with Dynabeads CD4 and CD8 positive selection kits. TriZol was used to extract RNA from bulk PBMCs, from CD4 and CD8 fractions, and from dextramer-positive and dextramer-negative fractions. TCR cDNA was made using 5'RACE template switching, a step that added a universal primer site and unique molecular identifiers. cDNA synthesis was primed from both the TCR alpha and TCR beta constant segments. Libraries were amplified in two PCR steps, with sample barcodes and sequencing adapters added in the second step. Sequencing of libraries was done on Illumina HiSeq 2500 (2x100 bp) or NovaSeq (2x150 bp). The study's own analysis went as follows. Demultiplexing of reads and collapsing into UMI consensus sequences were performed with MIGEC, and V(D)J alignment was carried out with MiXCR. Vaccine-responding clonotypes were identified with edgeR using replicate PBMC samples, with FDR below 0.01 and a log2 fold change above 5 up to day 15 being required. Bulk clonotypes were assigned CD4 or CD8 identity according to which sequenced CD4 or CD8 repertoire held them at higher abundance. The public reads were quality trimmed at Q25 with fastp and then assembled into clones with MiXCR by TCRdb, keeping productive beta chains. Rows matching on CDR3 protein sequence are summarized as one entry with the most common DNA and genes. The V and J calls here are based on TCRdb, not the publication. This sample has approximately 260,000 distinct CDR3 sequences in its table, and 10% to 15% of those were observed once. The top ten clones comprise 0.5% to 0.6% of the sample.

Trimming takes 3 bases from V and 8 bases from J, and the germline ends sit 22 bases apart. The CDR3 starts with the cysteine, ends with the phenylalanine, and has 15 residues. Of the read, only the CDR3 DNA is kept; its 45 bases are in frame from base 1. Per the germline V gene, SQVTM is the CDR1 and ANQGSEA is the CDR2. What the study reported, not specific to this receptor: Because only two donors were included in the study, the extent to which the findings can be generalized is limited. Compared with the primary T-cell response, the secondary T-cell response was weaker but faster, peaking on day 5 rather than day 15. Because abundant contaminating clonotypes from the bulk population could be contained in FACS-sorted repertoires, computational filtering was required. A small share of clonotypes was detected in both CD4 and CD8 compartments, with the overlap likely arising from convergent recombination. Most clones expanded after primary vaccination (around 96% of CD4 and 70% to 90% of CD8) were re-detected after the booster, suggesting that broad memory maintenance occurred.

A note on this clonotype: The antigen this receptor binds is unknown. Base quality data are lacking; no much larger clone is found one base away.

The chain employs TRBV29-1 and TRBJ2-5, with TRBD1 perhaps the D gene, on 7 matching bases. The source was CD4+ T cells sorted from PBMCs, collected 45 days after the yellow fever booster vaccination. The source of this sequence is a young man who received the YFV17D yellow fever vaccine. At the DNA level, the sequence is TGCAGCGTTGAGCCCAGCAGGGGGGTTAGGGATACCCAGTACTTC. It specifies CSVEPSRGVRDTQYF. Full variable domain (CDR3 extended with the reference TRBV29-1 and TRBJ2-5 proteins): SAVISQKPSRDICQRGTSLTIQCQVDSQVTMMFWYRQQPGQSLTLIATANQGSEATYESGFVIDKFPISRPNLTFSTLTVSNMSPEDSSIYLCSVEPSRGVRDTQYFGPGTRLLVL.